These 27 T cell receptor beta chains were all obtained from the same sample, sequenced in a study of blood T cells in healthy people across ages. Primers used in a second PCR of roughly 6 to 12 cycles were a sample-barcoded 5' primer and a J-beta primer mix. TCRdb re-derived calls from the 5' RACE reads in MiXCR, one entry per CDR3 protein. Of roughly 1.5 million distinct CDR3 sequences listed, under 55% were seen once; the top ten hold about 3.8%. The specimen was blood. These receptors were obtained from a woman aged 18 to 35 in good health.

Turning to this clonotype: One junction end disagrees with the germline gene, perhaps due to a read error. This chain links TRBV4-1 with TRBJ1-1, with D tentatively TRBD1 (5 bases). Germline CDR1 MGHRA, CDR2 YSYEKL. The CDR3 extends over 11 amino acids. DNA for the CDR3: TGCACCAGCGGGTCGGTGGGACCAGCTTTCTTT. This sequence encodes CTSGSVGPAFF.

This clonotype appeared once. V gene TRBV7-8 combines with J gene TRBJ2-7; the D is unclear. The CDR3 contains 15 residues. Trimming shortened V by 5 bases and J by 2 bases, and 16 bases separated the two germline ends. CDR1 and CDR2 from the germline V gene are SGHVS and FQNEAQ. The CDR3 reads CASSHLARVTYEQYF. The CDR3 DNA sequence: TGTGCCAGCAGCCACCTCGCGCGTGTGACCTACGAGCAGTACTTC.

V and J are TRBV4-2 and TRBJ2-3, with TRBD1 identical over 9 bases. There are 15 residues in the CDR3. Unmatched junction bases numbered 3, after V lost 2 bases and J lost 3 bases. In germline, CDR1 is LGHNA, CDR2 YNFKEQ. In DNA, the CDR3 is TGTGCCAGCAGCCAACGGACAGGGGAGACAGATACGCAGTATTTT. Residues: CASSQRTGETDTQYF.

The chain carries TRBV3-1 and TRBJ2-1, with D possibly matching TRBD1 (5 bases). Trimming took 2 bases from V and 7 from J, leaving 18 bases between them. This CDR3 has 16 residues. Germline V gene sequence: CDR1 LGHDT, CDR2 YNNKEL (reference sequence). The CDR3 sequence: CASSQTRQRQRNEQFF. CDR3 bases: TGTGCCAGCAGCCAAACCCGGCAGAGACAGAGGAATGAGCAGTTCTTC.

This clonotype was counted only a few times. The CDR3 region is CASSVGGGSRAFF. The CDR3 nucleotides are TGTGCCAGCAGCGTAGGCGGAGGCTCTCGGGCTTTCTTT. This chain uses TRBV9 with TRBJ1-1; D remains unclear. Trimming left V 0 bases short and J 11 bases short, with 14 bases between. Germline V CDR1 and CDR2: SGDLS, YYNGEE. CDR3 length: 13 amino acids.

The chain uses TRBV27 and TRBJ2-5, with 8 bases lining up with TRBD1. The germline gives CDR1 MNHEY, CDR2 SMNVEV (reference sequence). J gave up 1 base and V 0 bases, and 4 bases lay outside the gene matches. This CDR3 is built from 16 residues. In nucleotides, the CDR3 is TGTGCCAGCAGTTTATCAAATACAGGGGGCCAAGAGACCCAGTACTTC. This gives the protein CASSLSNTGGQETQYF.

This clonotype was seen more than once but under ten times. The rearrangement uses TRBV4-3 and TRBJ2-1; 7 bases align to TRBD2. The CDR3 is made up of 17 amino acids. J was trimmed by 4 bases and V by 1 base; bases with no gene match: 10. CDR1 LGHNA and CDR2 YSLEER come from the germline V gene. The chain's CDR3 is CASSQVAASGDYNEQFF. The CDR3, as DNA: TGCGCCAGCAGCCAAGTCGCCGCTAGCGGAGATTACAATGAGCAGTTCTTC.

This chain connects TRBV6-2 or TRBV6-3 to TRBJ2-7; no firm D call. The germline gives CDR1 MNHEY, CDR2 SVGEGT. CDR3 length: 13 residues. V was cut by 7 bases and J by 0 bases, with 10 bases left in between. The CDR3 bases are TGTGCCAGCAACCTCCTGAGCTCCTACGAGCAGTACTTC. Encoded protein: CASNLLSSYEQYF.

This clonotype was recorded a few times. The V gene is TRBV4-1, the J gene TRBJ2-4; a possible D gene is TRBD2 (5 bases). The V gene lost 4 bases and the J gene lost 13 bases, with 20 bases spanning the gap. This CDR3 has 14 residues. Germline V gene data show CDR1 as MGHRA and CDR2 as YSYEKL. CDR3 sequence (DNA): TGCGCCAGCAGCCTAAGAGAGGGTTTGGAAGAGCAGTACTTC. Its translation is CASSLREGLEEQYF.

This clonotype was recorded a few times. The V and J genes are TRBV9 and TRBJ2-7; TRBD2 matches at 8 bases. V lost 0 bases and J lost 7; bases outside the gene matches: 9. The CDR3 runs to 15 residues. CDR1 is SGDLS and CDR2 is YYNGEE in the germline V gene. The chain's CDR3 is CASSVAGLGGNEQYF. The CDR3 nucleotides are TGTGCCAGCAGCGTAGCGGGACTAGGGGGAAATGAGCAGTACTTC.

This clonotype was observed a few times. The chain has TRBV12-5 and TRBJ1-1; D may be TRBD1 (5 bases). The CDR3 loop spans 14 amino acids. Germline assignment: CDR1 LGHNT and CDR2 FRNRAP. V was clipped by 3 bases and J by 5 bases, with 13 bases between them. CDR3 loop: CASGLPGTNTEAFF. DNA of the CDR3: TGTGCTAGTGGTTTACCCGGGACGAATACTGAAGCTTTCTTT.

Notes on this clonotype: A much larger clone differs by one base, so this may be a read error. The chain uses TRBV29-1 and TRBJ2-5; TRBD1 is a possible D gene (6 bases). Per the germline V gene, CDR1 is SQVTM and CDR2 is ANQGSEA. This CDR3 region has 13 residues. Deletions cut 4 bases from V and 0 bases from J, with 9 bases between. The CDR3 sequence: CSVGTAYQETQYF. In DNA form, the CDR3 reads TGCAGCGTTGGGACAGCGTACCAAGAGACCCAGTACTTC.

Comments on this clonotype: One junction end does not reproduce the germline sequence, and a read error may be involved. The chain is built from TRBV10-3 and TRBJ2-7, with D uncertain. CDR3 length: 16 amino acids. Germline V gene sequence: CDR1 ENHRY, CDR2 SYGVKD. The CDR3 is CATAVGYGFSSHEQYF. As DNA, the CDR3 is TGTGCCACCGCGGTCGGGTACGGATTCAGCTCCCACGAGCAGTACTTC.

The gene calls are TRBV4-3 and TRBJ2-2; no reliable D call. CDR3 length: 14 residues. The germline V and J ends were trimmed by 3 bases and 1 base, with 6 bases remaining between them. The germline V gene encodes CDR1 LGHNA and CDR2 YSLEER. CDR3 sequence (DNA): TGCGCCAGCAGCCACGTAGAGAACACCGGGGAGCTGTTTTTT. Protein sequence: CASSHVENTGELFF.

The chain is built from TRBV5-5 and TRBJ1-6; D is possibly TRBD1 (5 bases). The V gene's germline CDR1 is SGHKS and CDR2 YYEKEE (reference sequence). V lost 1 base and J lost 7, with 12 bases in between. The CDR3 runs to 15 residues. CDR3: CASSLPGDFNSPLHF. CDR3 DNA sequence: TGTGCCAGCAGCTTGCCCGGGGACTTCAATTCACCCCTCCACTTT. Based on the CDR3 plus reference TRBV5-5 and TRBJ1-6, the full variable domain is DAGVTQSPTHLIKTRGQQVTLRCSPISGHKSVSWYQQVLGQGPQFIFQYYEKEERGRGNFPDRFSARQFPNYSSELNVNALLLGDSALYLCASSLPGDFNSPLHFGNGTRLTVT.

This clonotype was seen a few times. The chain employs TRBV27 and TRBJ1-1; D might be TRBD1 (6 bases). Per germline, CDR1 MNHEY and CDR2 SMNVEV (reference sequence). The CDR3 length is 14 residues. Trimming removed 2 bases at V and 4 bases at J, with 11 bases between. In DNA form, the CDR3 reads TGTGCCAGCAGTTTAGTGGCAGGGGCCACTGAAGCTTTCTTT. This encodes CASSLVAGATEAFF.

The chain combines TRBV5-6 with TRBJ2-2; D is unresolved. The CDR3 length is 12 residues. Germline values: CDR1 SGHDT, CDR2 YYEEEE. Between the trimmed V and J ends, which lost 5 bases and 5 bases, there was a span of 7 bases. In DNA form, the CDR3 reads TGTGCCAGCAGTAGTGTAACCGGGGAGCTGTTTTTT. This translates into CASSSVTGELFF.

Note on this clonotype: A much larger clone differs from this one at a single base, so this may be a read error. The CDR3 spells CASSLVGGGETQFF. As DNA, the CDR3 is TGTGCCAGCAGTTTAGTAGGGGGTGGAGAGACCCAGTTCTTC. The gene calls are TRBV27 and TRBJ2-1; maybe TRBD1 (6 bases). Germline V gene lookup returns CDR1 MNHEY and CDR2 SMNVEV (reference sequence). This CDR3 contains 14 residues. V lost 2 bases and J lost 13, with 18 bases in between.

The chain recombines TRBV28 with TRBJ2-1, with unresolved D. This CDR3 contains 13 residues. From germline, CDR1 is MDHEN and CDR2 SYDVKM. Between the trimmed V and J ends, which lost 8 bases and 6 bases, there was a span of 14 bases. CDR3 amino acids: CASDPLGRNEQFF. The CDR3 coding sequence is TGTGCCAGCGACCCATTGGGCCGCAATGAGCAGTTCTTC.

This chain links TRBV20-1 with TRBJ2-5, with 14 positions matching TRBD2. The CDR3 runs 14 residues. The V gene's germline CDR1 is DFQATT and CDR2 SNEGSKA (reference sequence). Trimming removed 5 bases from V and 4 bases from J; junction bases left unmatched: 3. In DNA, the CDR3 is TGCAGTGCTGCGACTAGCGGGAGGGGAGAGACCCAGTACTTC. Its translation: CSAATSGRGETQYF.

This clonotype was seen only a few times. This rearrangement joins TRBV6-5 to TRBJ2-2; perhaps TRBD1 as D (6 bases). V lost 0 bases and J 8 bases, leaving 10 bases between the germline ends. From germline, CDR1 is MNHEY and CDR2 SVGAGI. The CDR3 has 14 amino acids. In nucleotides, the CDR3 is TGTGCCAGCAGTTACTCAGGGGGTTCGGGGGAGCTGTTTTTT. The encoded protein is CASSYSGGSGELFF.

This chain connects TRBV4-1 to TRBJ2-3; no clear D gene. The V end lost 0 bases, the J end lost 6 bases, and 10 bases lay between the germline ends. The CDR3 spans 14 residues. In germline, CDR1 is MGHRA, CDR2 YSYEKL. This CDR3 is CASSQDAPFDTQYF. In nucleotides, the CDR3 is TGCGCCAGCAGCCAAGATGCCCCCTTTGATACGCAGTATTTT.

The chain combines TRBV11-3 with TRBJ2-1, with a tentative D call TRBD1 (6 bases). The CDR3 is 14 amino acids. From germline, CDR1 is SGHNT and CDR2 YENEEA. Trimming pared 3 bases from V and 7 bases from J, leaving 13 bases between. CDR3 loop: CASSLGRTANEQFF. The CDR3 bases are TGTGCCAGCAGCTTGGGACGGACAGCTAATGAGCAGTTCTTC.

This chain links TRBV7-3 with TRBJ2-1; D is perhaps TRBD2 (6 bases). This CDR3 region has 15 residues. The V end was cut by 4 bases, the J end by 6 bases, with 16 bases between. Germline lookup yields CDR1 SGHTA and CDR2 FQGTGA. CDR3 region: CASSSGGTPTNEQFF. CDR3 bases: TGTGCCAGCAGCTCCGGAGGGACTCCAACCAATGAGCAGTTCTTC.

The chain joins TRBV20-1 to TRBJ1-6; D is unclear. The CDR3 extends over 13 amino acids. Per the germline V gene, CDR1 is DFQATT and CDR2 is SNEGSKA (reference sequence). The V end was cut by 3 bases, the J end by 6 bases, with 9 bases between. Written as DNA, the CDR3 is TGCAGTGCTAGGGTGTCTAGTAATTCACCCCTCCACTTT. This sequence encodes CSARVSSNSPLHF.

This clonotype has ten or more counts. V is TRBV6-5 and J is TRBJ1-1; D unresolved. Germline V gives CDR1 MNHEY, CDR2 SVGAGI. The CDR3 is 13 residues long. With 5 bases removed from V and 0 bases from J, the gap between germline ends came to 7 bases. CDR3 residues: CASSTGLNTEAFF. Written as DNA, the CDR3 is TGTGCCAGCAGTACGGGGTTGAACACTGAAGCTTTCTTT.

This clonotype was counted only a few times. V gene TRBV13 combines with J gene TRBJ2-7; unclear D gene. Trimming cost V 0 bases and J 7 bases, with 13 bases left between them. CDR1 is PRHDT and CDR2 is FYEKMQ in the germline V gene (reference sequence). The CDR3 is 14 residues long. In DNA, the CDR3 is TGTGCCAGCAGCTTAGGGGCCCTATACAATGAGCAGTACTTC. Translating it yields CASSLGALYNEQYF.